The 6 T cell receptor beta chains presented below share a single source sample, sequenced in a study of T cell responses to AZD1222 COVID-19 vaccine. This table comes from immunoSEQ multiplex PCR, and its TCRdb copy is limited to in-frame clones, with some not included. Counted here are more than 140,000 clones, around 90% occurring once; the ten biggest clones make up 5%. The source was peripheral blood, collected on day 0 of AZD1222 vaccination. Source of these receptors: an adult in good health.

CDR3 amino acids: CASSHPGTSRYNEQFF. The CDR3, as DNA: TGCGCCAGCAGCCACCCCGGGACTAGCCGTTACAATGAGCAGTTCTTC. This chain connects TRBV4-1 to TRBJ2-1; 9 nucleotides agree with TRBD2. J gave up 4 bases and V 3 bases, and 7 bases lay outside the gene matches. The CDR3 length is 16 residues. Germline assignment: CDR1 MGHRA and CDR2 YSYEKL.

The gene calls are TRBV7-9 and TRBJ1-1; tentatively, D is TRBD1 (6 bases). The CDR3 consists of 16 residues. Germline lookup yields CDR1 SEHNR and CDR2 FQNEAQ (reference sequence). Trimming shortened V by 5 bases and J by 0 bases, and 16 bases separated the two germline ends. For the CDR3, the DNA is TGTGCCAGCAGCCCCCGGGGGGGCAGCGTGAACACTGAAGCTTTCTTT. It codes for CASSPRGGSVNTEAFF.

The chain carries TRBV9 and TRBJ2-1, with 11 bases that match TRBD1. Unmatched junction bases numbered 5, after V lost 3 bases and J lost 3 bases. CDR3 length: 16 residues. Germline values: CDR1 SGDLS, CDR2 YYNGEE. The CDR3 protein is CASSAGTGGVYNEQFF. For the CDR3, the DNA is TGTGCCAGCAGCGCCGGGACAGGGGGAGTCTACAATGAGCAGTTCTTC.

CDR3 amino acids: CASSFRTSGGGEQFF. The DNA of the CDR3 is TGTGCCAGCAGCTTCCGGACTAGCGGGGGAGGTGAGCAGTTCTTC. V is TRBV11-3 and J is TRBJ2-1, with 13 bases that match TRBD2. From germline, CDR1 is SGHNT and CDR2 YENEEA. This CDR3 has 15 amino acids. J lost 9 bases, V lost 3 bases, and 5 bases had no gene match.

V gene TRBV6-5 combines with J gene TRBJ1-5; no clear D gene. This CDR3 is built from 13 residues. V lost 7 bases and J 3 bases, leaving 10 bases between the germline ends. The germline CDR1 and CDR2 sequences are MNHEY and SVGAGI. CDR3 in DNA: TGTGCCAGCAAAGAGTTCCCCAATCAGCCCCAGCATTTT. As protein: CASKEFPNQPQHF.

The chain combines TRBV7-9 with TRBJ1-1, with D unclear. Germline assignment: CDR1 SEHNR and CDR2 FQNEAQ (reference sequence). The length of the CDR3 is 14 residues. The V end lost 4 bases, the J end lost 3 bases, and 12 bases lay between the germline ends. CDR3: CASSSVRHYTEAFF. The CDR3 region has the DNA TGTGCCAGCAGCTCCGTTAGACATTACACTGAAGCTTTCTTT.